What follows describes a single TCR beta chain. The data were taken from a study of radiotherapy plus CTLA-4 blockade in lung cancer. Libraries were prepared by immunoSEQ multiplex PCR; TCRdb keeps only in-frame clonotypes and omits some of them. The sample consists of 45,000 to 55,000 clones, 70% to 90% of them appearing once. The germline V gene has CDR1 LGHNA and CDR2 YSLEER. J was trimmed by 6 bases and V by 4 bases; bases with no gene match: 13. The CDR3 consists of 17 residues. The sequence was obtained from a human donor with non-small cell lung cancer whose response to radiotherapy plus ipilimumab could not be evaluated. Sequenced here: peripheral blood, sampled from a patient treated with radiotherapy plus ipilimumab. V and J are TRBV4-3 and TRBJ2-3; 10 bases agree with TRBD2. CDR3 bases: TGCGCCAGCAGCCCAGGCAGGCTAGCGGGAGTTGGGGATACGCAGTATTTT. Encoded protein: CASSPGRLAGVGDTQYF.